Below, one T cell receptor beta chain is given with its context. The antigen remains unidentified. Blood was collected, roughly 2.5 ml per donor. Template switching incorporated UMIs with a 6-nucleotide sample barcode. With the 5' RACE reads reprocessed, TCRdb shows one record per CDR3 protein and no DNA. This table holds approximately 110,000 distinct CDR3 sequences. This entry belongs to a study of monozygotic twins with inflammatory bowel disease. Findings and limits, study-wide: No separation of different T cell subtypes was possible. The sharing of clonotypes with others was lower in IBD patients than in healthy twins, especially with disease activity.

The specimen sequenced was blood. The clonotype originates from a human donor with ulcerative colitis or Crohn's disease, or a healthy co-twin of an affected twin (not recorded which).

The CDR3 sequence: CASSLGLADNEQFF. The V gene is TRBV7-7, the J gene TRBJ2-1; TCRdb returns TRBD2, unconfirmable since there is no DNA. Germline CDR1 is SSHAT and CDR2 is FNYEAQ (reference sequence). The CDR3 has 14 amino acids.